The 4 T cell receptor beta chains below were found in one sample sequenced in a study of beta chain features in type 1 diabetes. As every portion of the isolated RNA was reverse transcribed, the sequencing read expressed TCRB transcripts. TCRdb keeps only in-frame clones here, not all; method: immunoSEQ multiplex PCR. The table shows some 270,000 clones, with around 14% occurring only once. Sequences were obtained from naive CD4+ T cells from blood. All receptors come from a woman aged 40 to 50 in good health.

There are a few counts of this clone. This rearrangement joins TRBV6-4 to TRBJ2-2, with D uncertain. Trimming cost V 4 bases and J 3 bases, with 9 bases left between them. Per the germline V gene, CDR1 is MRHNA and CDR2 is SNTAGT. CDR3 size: 14 residues. In nucleotides, the CDR3 is TGTGCCAGCAGTGTAGAAAAGTACACCGGGGAGCTGTTTTTT. This encodes CASSVEKYTGELFF.

This clone has a handful of counts. The rearrangement links TRBV9 to TRBJ1-1; D is unresolved. The V and J ends lost 3 bases and 7 bases respectively, with 10 bases between them. CDR1 SGDLS and CDR2 YYNGEE come from the germline V gene. This CDR3 has 12 amino acids. CDR3 residues: CASSATNVEAFF. As DNA, the CDR3 is TGTGCCAGCAGCGCGACAAATGTTGAAGCTTTCTTT.

The sample holds one count of this clone. The rearrangement uses TRBV10-3 and TRBJ2-3; 13 positions agree with TRBD2. Germline V lookup: CDR1 ENHRY, CDR2 SYGVKD. CDR3 length equals 18 residues. V dropped 9 bases and J dropped 1; count of bases not matched to a gene: 13. CDR3 amino acids: CAMVVLAGGLGGTDTQYF. The CDR3 DNA sequence: TGTGCCATGGTGGTACTAGCGGGGGGGCTCGGGGGCACAGATACGCAGTATTTT.

This clone has more than one count but fewer than ten. The J gene is TRBJ1-5, the V gene TRBV19; a possible D gene is TRBD1 (5 bases). Deletions cut 6 bases from V and 6 bases from J, with 18 bases between. This CDR3 is built from 15 residues. CDR1 and CDR2 from the germline V gene are LNHDA and SQIVND (reference sequence). CDR3 sequence (DNA): TGTGCCAGTAGACAGGATGCCACCTCTGGTCAGCCCCAGCATTTT. Translation: CASRQDATSGQPQHF.